This T cell receptor (beta chain) was retrieved from a study of cytotoxic CD8 clonotypes in ibrutinib-treated CLL. Overall study: Included were 11 relapsed/refractory and roughly 15 treatment-naive patients, of whom fewer than 18 were IGHV unmutated. An average of about 250,000 productive templates and 80,000 to 95,000 productive rearrangements was obtained per sample.

CDR3 size: 13 residues. Germline V gene sequence: CDR1 SGHDT, CDR2 YYEEEE. V was pared by 4 bases and J by 7 bases, with 8 bases of the junction left unmatched. This table comes from immunoSEQ multiplex PCR, and its TCRdb copy is limited to in-frame clones, with some not included. The top ten clones hold under 8.5% of a sample with about 310,000 clones, 70% to 80% of them seen once. As for this clone: Its target is unknown.

The study's findings and limits: Under treatment, the uncommon public clonotypes either contracted or remained stable. Clonality (at baseline) was higher than in age-matched healthy donors and tracked circulating CD8+ T-cell counts.

This receptor was identified in a human donor with chronic lymphocytic leukemia. The rearrangement uses TRBV5-6 and TRBJ2-7; 7 bases line up with TRBD1. The sequences come from PBMCs, collected before ibrutinib treatment. The CDR3 DNA reads as TGTGCCAGCAGCCTGACAGGGTTGGGTGAGCAGTACTTC. Translating it yields CASSLTGLGEQYF.